This is a list of T cell receptor beta chains from one sample in a study of shared clonotypes between healthy human individuals. Assay used: immunoSEQ multiplex PCR; TCRdb lists only in-frame clones, some missing. Of around 1.1 million clones in the sample, roughly 80% were seen once. The sample comprised memory CD4+ T cells from PBMCs. These receptors all come from a man aged 18 to 30 in good health. Some clones in this sample may be carry-over from other donors' samples. CDR3s include the opening cysteine and the closing phenylalanine or tryptophan. D genes are given only for firm matches. Clone size is given for some rows only: seen once, a few or many times, or a class if the clone is expanded.

v_call	d_call	j_call	clone_size	cdr3_aa	cdr3_nt
TRBV13	TRBD1	TRBJ2-7	.	CASNLPGQGVYEQYF	TGTGCCAGCAACCTCCCGGGACAGGGGGTCTACGAGCAGTACTTC
TRBV28	.	TRBJ1-2	once	CASSLVQAGNYGYTF	TGTGCCAGCAGTTTGGTTCAGGCAGGCAACTATGGCTACACCTTC
TRBV7-2	.	TRBJ2-3	.	CASSLAGTKGGVDTQYF	TGTGCCAGCAGCTTAGCCGGGACTAAGGGGGGAGTGGATACGCAGTATTTT
TRBV10-3	.	TRBJ1-3	.	CAISESRLSGNTIYF	TGTGCCATCAGTGAGTCGAGGCTATCTGGAAACACCATATATTTT
TRBV2	TRBD1	TRBJ2-5	few	CASSATGQETQYF	TGTGCCAGCAGTGCGACAGGGCAAGAGACCCAGTACTTC
TRBV18	.	TRBJ1-3	.	CASSPISSGGAGNTIYF	TGTGCCAGCTCACCAATTAGTTCGGGGGGCGCTGGAAACACCATATATTTT
TRBV30	TRBD2	TRBJ2-7	.	CAGRSLAGGSGYEQYF	TGTGCCGGCCGCAGTCTAGCGGGAGGCTCGGGGTACGAGCAGTACTTC
TRBV14	.	TRBJ2-3	.	CASSQTTRVTGPDTQYF	TGTGCCAGCAGCCAAACGACTAGGGTTACGGGCCCAGATACGCAGTATTTT
TRBV7-3	TRBD2	TRBJ2-1	.	CASRAGQNNEQFF	TGTGCCAGCAGAGCGGGGCAAAACAATGAGCAGTTCTTC
TRBV5-4	TRBD1	TRBJ1-2	.	CASSLDRGGRGYTF	TGTGCCAGCAGCTTGGACAGGGGAGGAAGGGGCTACACCTTC
TRBV28	TRBD1	TRBJ2-7	.	CASRSPRDRATEQYF	TGTGCCAGCAGGAGTCCTCGGGACAGGGCGACCGAGCAGTACTTC
TRBV2	.	TRBJ1-5	.	CASSELDGSNQPQHF	TGTGCCAGCAGTGAATTGGACGGTAGCAATCAGCCCCAGCATTTT
TRBV19	TRBD1	TRBJ1-3	many	CASSIGTVSGNTIYF	TGTGCCAGTAGTATCGGGACAGTTTCTGGAAACACCATATATTTT
TRBV23-1	.	TRBJ1-2	.	CASSQYEDYGYTF	TGCGCCAGCAGTCAGTACGAAGACTATGGCTACACCTTC
TRBV18	TRBD1	TRBJ2-5	.	CASSPRRQGQETQYF	TGTGCCAGCTCACCACGTCGACAGGGCCAAGAGACCCAGTACTTC
TRBV19	.	TRBJ1-5	once	CASSIQTAVNQPQHF	TGTGCCAGTAGTATACAGACAGCTGTCAATCAGCCCCAGCATTTT
TRBV2	.	TRBJ2-7	.	CASSSERWSYEQYF	TGTGCCAGCAGTTCGGAGAGATGGAGTTACGAGCAGTACTTC
TRBV11-2	TRBD2	TRBJ2-2	few	CASSSQHQRGDTGELFF	TGTGCCAGCAGCTCCCAACACCAGCGGGGGGACACCGGGGAGCTGTTTTTT
TRBV14	.	TRBJ2-7	.	CASSQRRGTLAYEQYF	TGTGCCAGCAGCCAGAGACGTGGGACACTAGCCTACGAGCAGTACTTC
TRBV25-1	.	TRBJ2-1	.	CASSEFGGTTYNEQFF	TGTGCCAGCAGTGAATTCGGGGGGACAACGTACAATGAGCAGTTCTTC